The rows below give T cell receptor beta chains drawn from one sample of a study of blood T cells in healthy people across ages. In TCRdb, the 5' RACE reads were re-called with MiXCR into one record per CDR3 protein. The table includes hundreds of thousands of distinct CDR3 sequences, more than 45% detected once. Material: blood. The receptors were sampled from an elderly man in good health. Both conserved end residues are part of each CDR3. The order of the fields is clone size, D gene, V gene, J gene, CDR3 DNA, CDR3 protein. A D gene is named only where the DNA matches it firmly. Size is stated for part of the rows, as once, few or many counts, or as a class when the clone is expanded.

clone size: NA
D gene: TRBD2
V gene: TRBV28
J gene: TRBJ2-1
CDR3 DNA: TGTGCCAGCCGTAGGGGACTAGACCCGTACAATGAGCAGTTGTTC
CDR3 protein: CASRRGLDPYNEQLF

clone size: few
D gene: TRBD1
V gene: TRBV5-1
J gene: TRBJ2-1
CDR3 DNA: TGCGCCAGCAGTCCACCTGCTACGGGACAGGGTAGACTTGAGCAGTTCTTC
CDR3 protein: CASSPPATGQGRLEQFF

clone size: NA
D gene: TRBD1
V gene: TRBV9
J gene: TRBJ2-7
CDR3 DNA: TGTGCCAGCAGCCCAAGCAGGGGGAGCCTGGAGCGGTACTTC
CDR3 protein: CASSPSRGSLERYF

clone size: many
D gene: NA
V gene: TRBV4-1
J gene: TRBJ2-7
CDR3 DNA: TGCGCCAGCAGCCAAACTCTGAGGGAGTACGAGCAGTACTTC
CDR3 protein: CASSQTLREYEQYF

clone size: many
D gene: NA
V gene: TRBV6-6
J gene: TRBJ1-1
CDR3 DNA: TGTGCCAGCAGTTATGAACAGGGAGGCACTGAAGCTTTCTTT
CDR3 protein: CASSYEQGGTEAFF

clone size: NA
D gene: NA
V gene: TRBV20-1
J gene: TRBJ1-1
CDR3 DNA: TGCAGTGCTAGACAACCAGGGTACACTGAAGCTTTCTTT
CDR3 protein: CSARQPGYTEAFF

clone size: NA
D gene: TRBD2
V gene: TRBV7-2
J gene: TRBJ2-3
CDR3 DNA: TGTGCCAGCATTAAGACTAGCGGGCGCACAGATACGCAGTATTTT
CDR3 protein: CASIKTSGRTDTQYF

clone size: few
D gene: NA
V gene: TRBV30
J gene: TRBJ2-5
CDR3 DNA: TGTGCCTGGAGCTTTGGAACAACGATTCAAGAGACCCAGTACTTC
CDR3 protein: CAWSFGTTIQETQYF

clone size: NA
D gene: TRBD1
V gene: TRBV27
J gene: TRBJ2-4
CDR3 DNA: TGTGCCAGCAGACCCCCCGGGCAGGGGGCTTACGGGCAGTACTTC
CDR3 protein: CASRPPGQGAYGQYF

clone size: few
D gene: NA
V gene: TRBV2
J gene: TRBJ1-6
CDR3 DNA: TGTGCCAGCAGGACCCGTGAGGGTTTGGAGTCACCCCTCCACTTT
CDR3 protein: CASRTREGLESPLHF

clone size: NA
D gene: TRBD1
V gene: TRBV20-1
J gene: TRBJ2-1
CDR3 DNA: TGCAGTGCTATCCGGGACAGGGGCAATGAGCAGTTCTTC
CDR3 protein: CSAIRDRGNEQFF

clone size: NA
D gene: TRBD2
V gene: TRBV6-6
J gene: TRBJ2-1
CDR3 DNA: TGTGCCAGCAGGCTGCTAGCGGGAGGGGTCAATGAGCAGTTCTTC
CDR3 protein: CASRLLAGGVNEQFF

clone size: few
D gene: NA
V gene: TRBV7-2
J gene: TRBJ2-1
CDR3 DNA: TGTGCCAGCACCCTGGGCAGTCACAATGAGCAGTTCTTC
CDR3 protein: CASTLGSHNEQFF

clone size: NA
D gene: NA
V gene: TRBV12-3/TRBV12-4
J gene: TRBJ2-7
CDR3 DNA: TGTGCCAGCAGTCCAGACCCCTTCTACGAGCAGTACTTC
CDR3 protein: CASSPDPFYEQYF

clone size: NA
D gene: NA
V gene: TRBV20-1
J gene: TRBJ2-3
CDR3 DNA: TGCAGTGGGGGGGTTCCTAGCACAGATACGCAGTATTTT
CDR3 protein: CSGGVPSTDTQYF

clone size: NA
D gene: TRBD1
V gene: TRBV11-2
J gene: TRBJ1-4
CDR3 DNA: TGTGCCAGCAGCCTCCAGACAGGGCGCAATGAAAAACTGTTTTTT
CDR3 protein: CASSLQTGRNEKLFF

clone size: NA
D gene: NA
V gene: TRBV7-2
J gene: TRBJ1-1
CDR3 DNA: TGTGCCAGCAACCTCATGGGGTGGGGAGGGACTGAAGCTTTCTTT
CDR3 protein: CASNLMGWGGTEAFF

clone size: NA
D gene: NA
V gene: TRBV6-2/TRBV6-3
J gene: TRBJ2-5
CDR3 DNA: TGTGCCAGCCGGACACCTTCGGAAGAGACCCAGTACTTC
CDR3 protein: CASRTPSEETQYF

clone size: NA
D gene: TRBD2
V gene: TRBV10-3
J gene: TRBJ2-1
CDR3 DNA: TGTGCCATCAGTGACCCATCACTAGCGGGGAGGCCGGGTAGTGGGTTCTTC
CDR3 protein: CAISDPSLAGRPGSGFF

clone size: NA
D gene: NA
V gene: TRBV6-6
J gene: TRBJ2-6
CDR3 DNA: TGTGCCAGCAGTTTGGCAGCGCTCTCTGGGGCCAACGTCCTGACTTTC
CDR3 protein: CASSLAALSGANVLTF

clone size: NA
D gene: NA
V gene: TRBV6-5
J gene: TRBJ1-1
CDR3 DNA: TGTGCCAGCAGTTACCTGGGGGGGACGAGCACTGAAGCTTTCTTT
CDR3 protein: CASSYLGGTSTEAFF

clone size: NA
D gene: NA
V gene: TRBV4-3
J gene: TRBJ1-1
CDR3 DNA: TGCGCCAGCAGCCCCTTCCCAGGGGCCGCTGAAGCTTTCTTT
CDR3 protein: CASSPFPGAAEAFF

clone size: few
D gene: NA
V gene: TRBV20-1
J gene: TRBJ2-1
CDR3 DNA: TGCAGTGCTCGCGGGACAAACTCTAACAATGAGCAGTTCTTC
CDR3 protein: CSARGTNSNNEQFF

clone size: NA
D gene: TRBD1
V gene: TRBV28
J gene: TRBJ1-5
CDR3 DNA: TGTGCCAGCAGGACAGGGGGAGATCAGCCCCAGCATTTT
CDR3 protein: CASRTGGDQPQHF

clone size: NA
D gene: NA
V gene: TRBV11-3
J gene: TRBJ2-7
CDR3 DNA: TGTGCCAGCAACGACGCGACGAACGAGTACTTC
CDR3 protein: CASNDATNEYF

clone size: few
D gene: NA
V gene: TRBV12-3/TRBV12-4
J gene: TRBJ1-2
CDR3 DNA: TGTGCCAGCAGTTTAGGATGGGGCCCCACCTATGGCTACACCTTC
CDR3 protein: CASSLGWGPTYGYTF

clone size: many
D gene: NA
V gene: TRBV6-5
J gene: TRBJ1-5
CDR3 DNA: TGTGCCAGCAGGCTCCTCGACGGCGGCAATCAGCCCCAGCATTTT
CDR3 protein: CASRLLDGGNQPQHF

clone size: few
D gene: NA
V gene: TRBV7-9
J gene: TRBJ1-5
CDR3 DNA: TGTGCCAGCAGCTTCGGGGGGACAAGCAATCAGCCCCAGCATTTT
CDR3 protein: CASSFGGTSNQPQHF

clone size: NA
D gene: NA
V gene: TRBV6-5
J gene: TRBJ1-5
CDR3 DNA: TGTGCCAGCAGTTACGGGCAGGACAATCAGCCCCAGCATTTT
CDR3 protein: CASSYGQDNQPQHF

clone size: once
D gene: TRBD1
V gene: TRBV11-1
J gene: TRBJ2-1
CDR3 DNA: TGTGCCAGCAGGCCAGAAACAGGGGAATCCTACAATGAGCAGTTCTTC
CDR3 protein: CASRPETGESYNEQFF

clone size: few
D gene: TRBD2
V gene: TRBV20-1
J gene: TRBJ2-1
CDR3 DNA: TGCAGTGCTTCGACTAGCGGGAGATTCGGTGAGCAGTTCTTC
CDR3 protein: CSASTSGRFGEQFF

clone size: NA
D gene: NA
V gene: TRBV20-1
J gene: TRBJ2-1
CDR3 DNA: TGCAGTGCTAAAGTGGGTGGGAGACGGACTGAGCAGTTCTTC
CDR3 protein: CSAKVGGRRTEQFF

clone size: NA
D gene: NA
V gene: TRBV6-1
J gene: TRBJ1-4
CDR3 DNA: TGTGCCAGCAGTGAAACCGGGACGGGCAATGAAAAACTGTTTTTT
CDR3 protein: CASSETGTGNEKLFF

clone size: NA
D gene: TRBD2
V gene: TRBV20-1
J gene: TRBJ2-7
CDR3 DNA: TGCAGTGCTCTCGAGGGCGGGACTAGTATTGACGAGCAGTACTTC
CDR3 protein: CSALEGGTSIDEQYF

clone size: few
D gene: TRBD1
V gene: TRBV12-3/TRBV12-4
J gene: TRBJ1-4
CDR3 DNA: TGTGCCAGCAGTTTGGGGGACAGGGGCGGTGAAAAACTGTTTTTT
CDR3 protein: CASSLGDRGGEKLFF

clone size: few
D gene: TRBD2
V gene: TRBV7-2
J gene: TRBJ2-1
CDR3 DNA: TGTGCCAGCAGCTTAACAGGTCAACTAGCGGGACGGAATGAGCAGTTCTTC
CDR3 protein: CASSLTGQLAGRNEQFF

clone size: NA
D gene: NA
V gene: TRBV3-1
J gene: TRBJ1-5
CDR3 DNA: TGTGCCAGCAGCCAAGGGGGTACTAATCAGCCCCAGCATTTT
CDR3 protein: CASSQGGTNQPQHF

clone size: NA
D gene: NA
V gene: TRBV7-3
J gene: TRBJ1-1
CDR3 DNA: TGTGCCAGCAGCAAGCCTCCGGGGGGGGGCTGGGGGAACACTGAAGCTTTCTTT
CDR3 protein: CASSKPPGGGWGNTEAFF

clone size: NA
D gene: NA
V gene: TRBV11-2
J gene: TRBJ2-5
CDR3 DNA: TGTGCCAGCAGCTCTACTAGTTCTCAAGAGACCCAGTACTTC
CDR3 protein: CASSSTSSQETQYF

clone size: NA
D gene: NA
V gene: TRBV20-1
J gene: TRBJ2-1
CDR3 DNA: TGCAGTGCTAGAGTCGGGACCATAGGGCCATCGGGATATGAGCAGTTCTTC
CDR3 protein: CSARVGTIGPSGYEQFF

clone size: NA
D gene: NA
V gene: TRBV6-2/TRBV6-3
J gene: TRBJ2-7
CDR3 DNA: TGTGCCAGCAGACACGCTAGCGAGCAGTACTTC
CDR3 protein: CASRHASEQYF

clone size: few
D gene: TRBD2
V gene: TRBV20-1
J gene: TRBJ2-1
CDR3 DNA: TGCAGTGTCGCGGGAGGGAACAATGAGCAGTTCTTC
CDR3 protein: CSVAGGNNEQFF

clone size: NA
D gene: NA
V gene: TRBV6-2/TRBV6-3
J gene: TRBJ2-7
CDR3 DNA: TGTGCCAGCAGCCCGGACAATCCCTACGAGCAGTACTTC
CDR3 protein: CASSPDNPYEQYF

clone size: NA
D gene: NA
V gene: TRBV20-1
J gene: TRBJ1-1
CDR3 DNA: TGCAGTGCTCCTACGGACAGCCCGCTGAACACTGAAGCTTTCTTT
CDR3 protein: CSAPTDSPLNTEAFF

clone size: NA
D gene: TRBD2
V gene: TRBV20-1
J gene: TRBJ2-5
CDR3 DNA: TGCAGTGCTAGAGATCGGGCTAGCGGAGGCTCCACGACCCAGTACTTC
CDR3 protein: CSARDRASGGSTTQYF